This T cell receptor (beta chain) is from a study of blood T cell repertoires in COVID-19. In the study overall: PBMCs, B-cell-depleted T cells, or T cells provided the cDNA or gDNA that made up the material.

Original handling: Scientists estimated how many nucleated cells there were by amplifying reference gene primers. Sequenced by immunoSEQ multiplex PCR; TCRdb stores in-frame clones only, minus some. The V and J calls and clone size come from that table; D and trimming were worked out from the DNA. Here the sample spans roughly 370,000 clones, 85% to 90% being singletons. Recruitment covered 20 to 25 US areas and drew participants whose ages spanned roughly 18 to 100 years. CDR1 and CDR2 from the germline V gene are SGHTA and FQGNSA. There are 13 residues in the CDR3. V lost 0 bases, J lost 4 bases, and 4 bases lay in between.

This rearrangement joins TRBV7-2 to TRBJ1-5, with no clear D. Sample: PBMCs or T cells enriched from blood (not recorded which). The TCR comes from a woman aged 45-59 years who had recovered from COVID-19. CDR3 coding DNA: TGTGCCAGCAGCTTAGCTAATAATCAGCCCCAGCATTTT. It specifies CASSLANNQPQHF. Combining the CDR3 with reference TRBV7-2 and TRBJ1-5 gives the whole variable domain GAGVSQSPSNKVTEKGKDVELRCDPISGHTALYWYRQSLGQGLEFLIYFQGNSAPDKSGLPSDRFSAERTGGSVSTLTIQRTQQEDSAVYLCASSLANNQPQHFGDGTRLSIL.